Listed below are T cell receptor beta chains from one sample, sequenced in a study of cytotoxic CD8 clonotypes in ibrutinib-treated CLL. The data were produced by immunoSEQ multiplex PCR, yet TCRdb's version contains in-frame clones alone and is incomplete. The sample lists 300,000 to 400,000 clones; approximately 67% were seen once. Sequenced here: PBMCs, sampled after 36 months of ibrutinib treatment. These receptors were collected from a human donor with chronic lymphocytic leukemia. The CDR3 runs from the conserved cysteine through the conserved F or W. D genes are given only for firm matches. Where a row states a size, it is once, few, many or the class of an expanded clone; other rows omit it.

j_call clone_size v_call d_call cdr3_nt cdr3_aa
TRBJ2-1 once TRBV5-5 TRBD2 TGTGCCAGCAGCTTTGGACTAGCGGGAGGGCCGAGGAATGAGCAGTTCTTC CASSFGLAGGPRNEQFF
TRBJ1-5 NA TRBV15 TRBD1 TGTGCCACCAGCAGTCCACGACAGGGGGGTAATCAGCCCCAGCATTTT CATSSPRQGGNQPQHF
TRBJ1-6 NA TRBV27 NA TGTGCCAGCAGTTTCAACCCCTCCTATAATTCACCCCTCCACTTT CASSFNPSYNSPLHF
TRBJ2-5 NA TRBV11-2 NA TGTGCCAGCAGCTGGGACCACACATGGGGGGAGACCCAGTACTTC CASSWDHTWGETQYF
TRBJ1-5 NA TRBV2 NA TGTGCCAGCAGATCCTCTAAGCCTAGCAATCAGCCCCAGCATTTT CASRSSKPSNQPQHF
TRBJ2-3 NA TRBV9 NA TGTGCCAGCAGCGGGTGGGGGGATACGCAGTATTTT CASSGWGDTQYF
TRBJ1-2 NA TRBV10-2 NA TGCGCCAGCAGTGGAGCAATGAACTATGGCTACACCTTC CASSGAMNYGYTF
TRBJ1-2 few TRBV27 NA TGTGCCAGCACCCGCCGTAAAGACGACTATGGCTACACCTTC CASTRRKDDYGYTF
TRBJ1-4 NA TRBV15 TRBD1 TGTGCCACCAGCAGAGGGACAGGGCTTGACCTTGGTGAAAAACTGTTTTTT CATSRGTGLDLGEKLFF
TRBJ2-3 NA TRBV9 NA TGTGCCAGCAGCGTATTCAGGGCGAGCACAGATACGCAGTATTTT CASSVFRASTDTQYF
TRBJ2-7 NA TRBV19 TRBD1 TGTGCCAGTAGGAACAGGGGAGACTACGAGCAGTACTTC CASRNRGDYEQYF
TRBJ2-5 NA TRBV6-5 NA TGTGCCAGCAGTCACATACAAGAGACCCAGTACTTC CASSHIQETQYF
TRBJ2-7 once TRBV6-6 NA TGTGCCAGCAGTGGTCCAGGAGCTGCCTACGAGCAGTACTTC CASSGPGAAYEQYF
TRBJ1-2 few TRBV2 NA TGTGCCAGCATCCGGGACGGTTATGGCTACACCTTC CASIRDGYGYTF
TRBJ2-6 few TRBV29-1 NA TGCAGCGTTGATTCGGGGGCTGGGGCCAACGTCCTGACTTTC CSVDSGAGANVLTF
TRBJ2-1 NA TRBV15 TRBD2 TGTGCCACCAGCAGAGATAGCGGGGGGGTAAATGAGCAGTTCTTC CATSRDSGGVNEQFF
TRBJ1-4 NA TRBV12-5 NA TGTGCTAGTGGTTTGTGGGGGACGTCAACTAATGAAAAACTGTTTTTT CASGLWGTSTNEKLFF
TRBJ1-1 NA TRBV7-9 NA TGTGCCAGCAGGGAAATGAACACTGAAGCTTTCTTT CASREMNTEAFF
TRBJ2-6 NA TRBV2 NA TGTGCCAGCAGTGAAGCTCCTTACTCTGGGGCCAACGTCCTGACTTTC CASSEAPYSGANVLTF
TRBJ2-2 few TRBV6-4 NA TGTGCCAGCAGTGATGGGGTTAACACCGGGGAGCTGTTTTTT CASSDGVNTGELFF
TRBJ2-3 few TRBV7-3 TRBD2 TGTGCCAGCAGCCGGGAGGGGAGCACAGATACGCAGTATTTT CASSREGSTDTQYF
TRBJ2-7 NA TRBV6-5 TRBD1 TGTGCCAGCAGTAACAGGGGTACCTACGAGCAGTACTTC CASSNRGTYEQYF
TRBJ2-3 NA TRBV15 TRBD2 TGTGCCACCAGCAGAGGGCTAGCGGGCGCAGATACGCAGTATTTT CATSRGLAGADTQYF
TRBJ2-1 NA TRBV7-2 TRBD2 TGTGCCAGCAGCTTCTGGGGGGGAAACTCCTACAATGAGCAGTTCTTC CASSFWGGNSYNEQFF
TRBJ2-1 NA TRBV7-6 NA TGTGCCAGCAGCTTCACAGAGGGTTACAATGAGCAGTTCTTC CASSFTEGYNEQFF
TRBJ2-7 few TRBV25-1 NA TGTGCCAGCAGTGATTTAAGGAACGAGCAGTACTTC CASSDLRNEQYF
TRBJ2-3 NA TRBV18 TRBD2 TGTGCCAGCTCACCAATCGATAGCGGGAGAACAGATACGCAGTATTTT CASSPIDSGRTDTQYF
TRBJ2-3 few TRBV18 NA TGTGCCAGCTCACCAACGGACAGCACAGATACGCAGTATTTT CASSPTDSTDTQYF
TRBJ1-5 NA TRBV30 TRBD1 TGTGCCTGGAGTGTACATGGACAGGATGAGGGCAATCAGCCCCAGCATTTT CAWSVHGQDEGNQPQHF
TRBJ2-3 few TRBV4-1 TRBD1 TGCGCCAGCAGCCAACCCGACAGGGGGCGCGGAGATACGCAGTATTTT CASSQPDRGRGDTQYF
TRBJ1-2 NA TRBV7-6 TRBD1 TGTGCCAGCAGCCTTGGGGGACAGGGGAACTATGGCTACACCTTC CASSLGGQGNYGYTF
TRBJ2-7 NA TRBV6-1 TRBD1 TGTGCCAGCAGTGCAGGACAGGCCACCTACGAGCAGTACTTC CASSAGQATYEQYF
TRBJ2-2 NA TRBV9 TRBD1 TGTGCCAGCAGCGTCCCCATCCGGGACAGGGCGAACACCGGGGAGCTGTTTTTT CASSVPIRDRANTGELFF
TRBJ2-7 NA TRBV5-4 TRBD2 TGTGCCAGCAGCCCCTCACTAGCGTTATCCTACGAGCAGTACTTC CASSPSLALSYEQYF
TRBJ2-6 NA TRBV13 NA TGTGCCAGCAGCTTACGGCCCTCTGGGGCCAACGTCCTGACTTTC CASSLRPSGANVLTF
TRBJ2-7 NA TRBV23-1 NA TGCGCCAGCAGTCACAATGACAGGAAGAGTCCCGAGCAGTACTTC CASSHNDRKSPEQYF
TRBJ2-7 NA TRBV5-1 NA TGCGCCAGCAGCTCGCCCGCTTCCGAGCAGTACTTC CASSSPASEQYF